A selection of T cell receptor beta chains follows, all from one sample in a study of glioma-infiltrating T cells. TCRdb re-analysed the multiplex PCR reads in MiXCR, keeping a single row per CDR3 protein. The table lists about 110,000 distinct CDR3 sequences, approximately 26% of them singletons. Sample: glioma tissue, nonneoplastic brain tissue, or PBMCs (not recorded which). All receptors derive from a human donor with low-grade glioma or glioblastoma, undergoing nonglioma brain surgery, or in good health (not recorded which). CDR3s include the opening cysteine and the closing phenylalanine or tryptophan. Fields, in order: clone size, J gene, D gene, V gene, CDR3 protein, CDR3 DNA. The D gene is left open where the match is weak. Size is stated for part of the rows, as once, few or many counts, or as a class when the clone is expanded.

size: -
J: TRBJ1-1
D: -
V: TRBV29-1
CDR3: CSAATVMNTEAFF
DNA: TGCAGCGCGGCGACAGTAATGAACACTGAAGCTTTCTTT

size: many
J: TRBJ2-3
D: TRBD1
V: TRBV20-1
CDR3: CSARGGDRVMYTDTQYF
DNA: TGCAGTGCTCGAGGGGGGGACAGGGTAATGTATACGGATACGCAGTATTTT

size: many
J: TRBJ1-5
D: -
V: TRBV29-1
CDR3: CSVGQVRDQPQHF
DNA: TGCAGCGTTGGACAGGTTCGGGATCAGCCCCAGCATTTT

size: many
J: TRBJ1-3
D: -
V: TRBV19
CDR3: CASTGIASGNTIYF
DNA: TGTGCCAGTACTGGGATAGCCTCTGGAAACACCATATATTTT

size: -
J: TRBJ2-5
D: -
V: TRBV4-2
CDR3: CASSLLLGGETQYF
DNA: TGTGCCAGCAGCCTCCTACTAGGGGGAGAGACCCAGTACTTC

size: many
J: TRBJ2-3
D: -
V: TRBV2
CDR3: CASKQGHSTDTQYF
DNA: TGTGCCTCCAAACAGGGCCACAGCACAGATACGCAGTATTTT

size: many
J: TRBJ1-5
D: -
V: TRBV14
CDR3: CASSQTGSNQPQHF
DNA: TGTGCCAGCAGCCAGACAGGTAGCAATCAGCCCCAGCATTTT

size: many
J: TRBJ1-1
D: -
V: TRBV7-8
CDR3: CASSPAREAFF
DNA: TGTGCCAGCAGCCCCGCGCGAGAAGCTTTCTTT

size: -
J: TRBJ1-1
D: TRBD1
V: TRBV20-1
CDR3: CSARDPRQGTNTEAFF
DNA: TGCAGTGCTAGAGATCCCCGACAGGGGACGAACACTGAAGCTTTCTTT

size: many
J: TRBJ1-5
D: -
V: TRBV27
CDR3: CASSWGFYSNQPQHF
DNA: TGTGCCAGCAGTTGGGGATTTTATAGCAATCAGCCCCAGCATTTT

size: many
J: TRBJ1-2
D: -
V: TRBV20-1
CDR3: CSAPPTASYGDGYTF
DNA: TGCAGTGCTCCGCCCACGGCCTCATATGGAGACGGCTACACCTTC

size: many
J: TRBJ2-5
D: -
V: TRBV6-2/TRBV6-3
CDR3: CASRHQGQRTSSRSETQYF
DNA: TGTGCCAGCAGGCACCAGGGACAGCGGACTAGCTCCCGGAGTGAGACCCAGTACTTC

size: many
J: TRBJ2-7
D: -
V: TRBV20-1
CDR3: CSARELASSHEQYF
DNA: TGCAGTGCTAGAGAATTAGCCTCTTCACACGAGCAGTACTTC

size: many
J: TRBJ2-3
D: -
V: TRBV6-6
CDR3: CASSYSRFSDTQYF
DNA: TGTGCCAGCAGTTACTCGCGGTTCTCAGATACGCAGTATTTT

size: many
J: TRBJ1-1
D: TRBD1
V: TRBV7-3
CDR3: CASSQGAEAFF
DNA: TGTGCCAGCAGCCAGGGGGCTGAAGCTTTCTTT

size: many
J: TRBJ2-3
D: -
V: TRBV5-1
CDR3: CASSKERRSTDTQYF
DNA: TGCGCCAGCAGCAAAGAGCGGAGGAGCACAGATACGCAGTATTTT

size: many
J: TRBJ2-1
D: -
V: TRBV27
CDR3: CASDDNEHFF
DNA: TGTGCCAGCGATGACAATGAGCATTTCTTC

size: once
J: TRBJ1-1
D: -
V: TRBV7-2
CDR3: CAYAAMTNTEAFF
DNA: TGTGCCTACGCTGCTATGACGAACACTGAAGCGTTCTTT

size: many
J: TRBJ1-5
D: TRBD1
V: TRBV20-1
CDR3: CSASNRGLLSEGFYQPQHF
DNA: TGCAGTGCTAGTAACAGGGGGCTACTCTCGGAGGGTTTTTATCAGCCCCAGCATTTT

size: many
J: TRBJ2-1
D: TRBD2
V: TRBV27
CDR3: CASRQGLAGGYNEQFF
DNA: TGTGCCAGCAGGCAGGGACTAGCGGGGGGTTACAATGAGCAGTTCTTC

size: -
J: TRBJ2-1
D: -
V: TRBV6-2/TRBV6-3
CDR3: CASSSTAQSSYEQFF
DNA: TGTGCCAGCAGTTCCACGGCACAGAGCTCCTATGAGCAGTTCTTC

size: many
J: TRBJ2-5
D: TRBD2
V: TRBV2
CDR3: CASTIAGTQETQYF
DNA: TGTGCCAGCACCATAGCGGGGACCCAAGAGACCCAGTACTTC

size: -
J: TRBJ2-1
D: -
V: TRBV3-1
CDR3: CASSFYRDNEQFF
DNA: TGTGCCAGCAGCTTTTACCGGGACAATGAGCAGTTCTTC

size: many
J: TRBJ1-5
D: TRBD1
V: TRBV3-1
CDR3: CASSPTGAPQPQHF
DNA: TGTGCCAGCAGCCCCACAGGGGCCCCACAGCCCCAGCATTTT

size: many
J: TRBJ1-6
D: -
V: TRBV12-3/TRBV12-4
CDR3: CASSTGLENSPLHF
DNA: TGTGCCAGCAGTACGGGACTGGAAAATTCACCCCTCCACTTT

size: many
J: TRBJ1-2
D: -
V: TRBV29-1
CDR3: CSVRSGDFNYGYTF
DNA: TGCAGCGTCAGATCGGGAGACTTCAACTATGGCTACACCTTC

size: many
J: TRBJ2-3
D: TRBD1
V: TRBV11-1
CDR3: CASSSRDSSTDTQYF
DNA: TGTGCCAGCAGCTCCCGGGACAGTAGCACAGATACGCAGTATTTT

size: few
J: TRBJ2-4
D: TRBD1
V: TRBV11-2
CDR3: CASSLVPGTGNIQYF
DNA: TGTGCCAGCAGCTTAGTGCCCGGGACAGGGAACATTCAGTACTTC

size: many
J: TRBJ1-4
D: -
V: TRBV6-2/TRBV6-3
CDR3: CASSFISNDAKLFF
DNA: TGTGCCAGCAGTTTCATCTCAAATGACGCGAAACTGTTTTTT

size: -
J: TRBJ1-1
D: -
V: TRBV28
CDR3: CASSPPNTKAFF
DNA: TGTGCCAGCAGTCCGCCGAACACTAAAGCTTTCTTT

size: -
J: TRBJ2-7
D: TRBD2
V: TRBV7-2
CDR3: CASSLYSGSVQEQYF
DNA: TGTGCCAGCAGCTTATACAGCGGGAGTGTCCAGGAGCAGTACTTC

size: -
J: TRBJ2-7
D: -
V: TRBV7-9
CDR3: CASSQRGSYEKYF
DNA: TGTGCCAGCAGCCAGAGGGGGTCCTACGAGAAGTACTTC

size: many
J: TRBJ2-5
D: TRBD2
V: TRBV29-1
CDR3: CSVEDSGGGETQYF
DNA: TGCAGCGTTGAAGATAGCGGGGGGGGAGAGACCCAGTACTTC

size: -
J: TRBJ1-2
D: -
V: TRBV20-1
CDR3: CSARDSQVNGYTF
DNA: TGCAGTGCTCGTGACAGCCAGGTCAATGGCTACACCTTC

size: few
J: TRBJ2-1
D: -
V: TRBV30
CDR3: CAWSYSYNEQFF
DNA: TGTGCCTGGAGTTACAGTTACAATGAGCAGTTCTTC

size: -
J: TRBJ1-1
D: -
V: TRBV7-9
CDR3: CASSSTGRGAFF
DNA: TGTGCCAGCAGCTCCACAGGGCGTGGCGCTTTCTTT

size: few
J: TRBJ2-1
D: TRBD2
V: TRBV5-1
CDR3: CASRRIQGTSGYNEQFF
DNA: TGCGCCAGCAGACGTATCCAGGGGACTAGCGGCTACAATGAGCAGTTCTTC

size: many
J: TRBJ2-1
D: -
V: TRBV24-1
CDR3: CATSDTQGNEQFF
DNA: TGTGCCACCAGTGATACTCAGGGCAATGAGCAGTTCTTC

size: many
J: TRBJ1-1
D: -
V: TRBV27
CDR3: CASSFGGIGAMNTEAFF
DNA: TGTGCCAGCAGTTTCGGGGGAATTGGGGCAATGAACACTGAAGCTTTCTTT

size: many
J: TRBJ2-3
D: TRBD2
V: TRBV15
CDR3: CATSVRAGGTDTQYF
DNA: TGTGCCACCAGCGTACGAGCGGGGGGCACAGATACGCAGTATTTT

size: many
J: TRBJ1-5
D: -
V: TRBV20-1
CDR3: CSGRQDNSNQPQHF
DNA: TGCAGTGGAAGGCAGGACAATAGCAATCAGCCCCAGCATTTT

size: many
J: TRBJ1-1
D: -
V: TRBV7-2
CDR3: CASSLSRPNTEAFF
DNA: TGTGCCAGCAGCTTAAGTCGGCCGAACACTGAAGCTTTCTTT

size: -
J: TRBJ1-2
D: -
V: TRBV9
CDR3: CASSVVGGYGYTF
DNA: TGTGCCAGCAGCGTAGTCGGAGGATATGGCTACACCTTC